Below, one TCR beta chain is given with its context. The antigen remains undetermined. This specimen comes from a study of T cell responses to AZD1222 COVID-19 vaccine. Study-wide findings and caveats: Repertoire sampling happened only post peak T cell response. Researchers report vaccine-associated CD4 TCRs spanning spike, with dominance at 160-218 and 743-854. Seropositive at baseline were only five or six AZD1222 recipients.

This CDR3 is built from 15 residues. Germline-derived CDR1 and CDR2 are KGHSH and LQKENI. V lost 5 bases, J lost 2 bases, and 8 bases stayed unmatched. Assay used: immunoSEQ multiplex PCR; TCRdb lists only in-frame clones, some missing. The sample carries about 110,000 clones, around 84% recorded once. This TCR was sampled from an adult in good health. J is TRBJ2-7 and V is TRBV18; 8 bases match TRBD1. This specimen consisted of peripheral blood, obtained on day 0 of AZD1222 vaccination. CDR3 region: CASSGLGQGTYEQYF. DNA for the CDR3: TGTGCCAGCTCAGGATTAGGACAGGGAACCTACGAGCAGTACTTC.